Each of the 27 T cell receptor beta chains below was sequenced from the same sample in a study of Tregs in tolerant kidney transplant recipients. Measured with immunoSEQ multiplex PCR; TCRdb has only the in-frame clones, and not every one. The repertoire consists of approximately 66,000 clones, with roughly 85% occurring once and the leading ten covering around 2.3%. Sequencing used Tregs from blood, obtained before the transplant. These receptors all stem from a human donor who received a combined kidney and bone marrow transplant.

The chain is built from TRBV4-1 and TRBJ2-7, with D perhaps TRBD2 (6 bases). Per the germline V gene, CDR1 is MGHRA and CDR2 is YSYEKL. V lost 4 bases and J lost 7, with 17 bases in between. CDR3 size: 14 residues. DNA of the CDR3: TGCGCCAGCAGCCCTCCTTGGACCGGGGGAGAGCAGTACTTC. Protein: CASSPPWTGGEQYF.

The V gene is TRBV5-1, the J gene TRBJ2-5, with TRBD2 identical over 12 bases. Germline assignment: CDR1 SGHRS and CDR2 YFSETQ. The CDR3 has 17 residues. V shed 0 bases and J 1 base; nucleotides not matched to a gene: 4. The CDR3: CASSLGATSGGQETQYF. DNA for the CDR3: TGCGCCAGCAGCTTGGGTGCGACTAGCGGGGGCCAAGAGACCCAGTACTTC.

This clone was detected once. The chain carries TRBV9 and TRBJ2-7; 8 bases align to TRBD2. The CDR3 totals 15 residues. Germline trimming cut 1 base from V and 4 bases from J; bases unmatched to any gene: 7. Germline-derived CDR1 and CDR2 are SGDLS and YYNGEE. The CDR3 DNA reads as TGTGCCAGCAGCGTAACTGGACTAGCAGATTACGAGCAGTACTTC. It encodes CASSVTGLADYEQYF.

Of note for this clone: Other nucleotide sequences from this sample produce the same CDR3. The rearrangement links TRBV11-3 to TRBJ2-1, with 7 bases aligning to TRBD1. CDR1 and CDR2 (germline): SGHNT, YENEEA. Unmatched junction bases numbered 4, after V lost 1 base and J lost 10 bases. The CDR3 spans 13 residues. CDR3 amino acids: CASSLGQGWEQFF. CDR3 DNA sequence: TGTGCCAGCAGCTTAGGACAGGGTTGGGAGCAGTTCTTC. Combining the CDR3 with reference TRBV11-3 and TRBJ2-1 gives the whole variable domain EAGVVQSPRYKIIEKKQPVAFWCNPISGHNTLYWYLQNLGQGPELLIRYENEEAVDDSQLPKDRFSAERLKGVDSTLKIQPAELGDSAVYLCASSLGQGWEQFFGPGTRLTVL.

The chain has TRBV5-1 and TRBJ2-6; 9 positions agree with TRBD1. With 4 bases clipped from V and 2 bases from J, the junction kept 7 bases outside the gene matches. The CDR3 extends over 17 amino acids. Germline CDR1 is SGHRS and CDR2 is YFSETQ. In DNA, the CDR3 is TGCGCCAGCAGCGACGGAGACAGGGGGGCTGGGGCCAACGTCCTGACTTTC. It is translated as CASSDGDRGAGANVLTF. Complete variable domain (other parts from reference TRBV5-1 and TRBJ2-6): KAGVTQTPRYLIKTRGQQVTLSCSPISGHRSVSWYQQTPGQGLQFLFEYFSETQRNKGNFPGRFSGRQFSNSRSEMNVSTLELGDSALYLCASSDGDRGAGANVLTFGAGSRLTVL.

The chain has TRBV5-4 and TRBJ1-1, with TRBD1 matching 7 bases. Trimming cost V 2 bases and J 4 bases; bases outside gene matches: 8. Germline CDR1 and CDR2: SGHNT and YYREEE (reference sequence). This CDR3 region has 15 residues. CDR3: CASSLGGQVGTEAFF. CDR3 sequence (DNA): TGTGCCAGCAGCTTAGGAGGACAGGTCGGCACTGAAGCTTTCTTT.

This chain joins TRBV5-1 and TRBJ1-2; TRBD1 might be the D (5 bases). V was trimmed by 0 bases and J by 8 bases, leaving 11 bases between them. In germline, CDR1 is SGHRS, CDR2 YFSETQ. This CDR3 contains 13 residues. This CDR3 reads CASSLAGKDGYTF. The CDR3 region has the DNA TGCGCCAGCAGCTTGGCAGGGAAGGACGGCTACACCTTC. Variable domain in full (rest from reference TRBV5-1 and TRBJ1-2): KAGVTQTPRYLIKTRGQQVTLSCSPISGHRSVSWYQQTPGQGLQFLFEYFSETQRNKGNFPGRFSGRQFSNSRSEMNVSTLELGDSALYLCASSLAGKDGYTFGSGTRLTVV.

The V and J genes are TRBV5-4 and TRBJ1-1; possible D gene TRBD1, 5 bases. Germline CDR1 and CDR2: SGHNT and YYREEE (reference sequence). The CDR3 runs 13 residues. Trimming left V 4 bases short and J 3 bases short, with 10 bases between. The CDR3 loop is CASSRTRDTEAFF. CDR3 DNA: TGTGCCAGCAGCCGGACCAGGGACACTGAAGCTTTCTTT.

The CDR3 DNA reads TGTGCCAGCAATACTAAGGGCAATGAGCAGTTCTTC. Its translation is CASNTKGNEQFF. This chain links TRBV6-6 with TRBJ2-1, with D unclear. The length of the CDR3 is 12 residues. Germline CDR1 and CDR2: MNHNY and SVGAGI (reference sequence). V lost 7 bases and J 6 bases, leaving 10 bases between the germline ends.

CDR3 DNA: TGCGCCAGCCTCCTGAGGCGACGGGGGGCGAAAGGTGAAAAACTGTTTTTT. It is translated as CASLLRRRGAKGEKLFF. This chain uses TRBV5-1 with TRBJ1-4; weak D call: TRBD1 (6 bases). The CDR3 has 17 amino acids. Germline assignment: CDR1 SGHRS and CDR2 YFSETQ. The V end lost 7 bases, the J end lost 7 bases, and 26 bases lay between the germline ends.

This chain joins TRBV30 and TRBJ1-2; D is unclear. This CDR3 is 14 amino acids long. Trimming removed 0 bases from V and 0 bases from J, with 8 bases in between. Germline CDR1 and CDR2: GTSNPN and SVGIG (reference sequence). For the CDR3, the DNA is TGTGCCTGGAGTGTTGGACCAGCTAACTATGGCTACACCTTC. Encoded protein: CAWSVGPANYGYTF. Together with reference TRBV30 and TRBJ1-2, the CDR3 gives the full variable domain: SQTIHQWPATLVQPVGSPLSLECTVEGTSNPNLYWYRQAAGRGLQLLFYSVGIGQISSEVPQNLSASRPQDRQFILSSKKLLLSDSGFYLCAWSVGPANYGYTFGSGTRLTVV.

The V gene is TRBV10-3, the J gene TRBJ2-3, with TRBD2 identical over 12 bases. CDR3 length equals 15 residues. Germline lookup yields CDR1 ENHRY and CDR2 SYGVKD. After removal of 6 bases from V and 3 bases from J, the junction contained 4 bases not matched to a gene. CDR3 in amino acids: CAISRTSGATDTQYF. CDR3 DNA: TGTGCCATCAGCCGGACTAGCGGGGCTACAGATACGCAGTATTTT.

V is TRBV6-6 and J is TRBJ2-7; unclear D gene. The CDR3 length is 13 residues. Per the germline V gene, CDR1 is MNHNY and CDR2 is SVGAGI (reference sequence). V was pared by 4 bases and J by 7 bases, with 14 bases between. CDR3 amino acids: CASSSYRFREQYF. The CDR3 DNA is TGTGCCAGCAGTTCCTACCGCTTCAGAGAGCAGTACTTC.

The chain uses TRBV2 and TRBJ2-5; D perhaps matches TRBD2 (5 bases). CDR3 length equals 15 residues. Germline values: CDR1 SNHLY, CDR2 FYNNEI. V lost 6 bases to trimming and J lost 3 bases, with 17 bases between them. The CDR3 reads CASRSPGLQKETQYF. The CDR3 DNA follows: TGTGCCAGCAGAAGCCCGGGATTACAGAAAGAGACCCAGTACTTC.

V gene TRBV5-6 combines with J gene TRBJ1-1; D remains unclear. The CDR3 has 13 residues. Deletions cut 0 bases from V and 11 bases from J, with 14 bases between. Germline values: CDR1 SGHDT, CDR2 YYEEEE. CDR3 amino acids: CASSLGLLGGAFF. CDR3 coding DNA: TGTGCCAGCAGCTTGGGCCTACTGGGTGGTGCTTTCTTT. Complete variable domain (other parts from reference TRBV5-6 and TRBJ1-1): DAGVTQSPTHLIKTRGQQVTLRCSPKSGHDTVSWYQQALGQGPQFIFQYYEEEERQRGNFPDRFSGHQFPNYSSELNVNALLLGDSALYLCASSLGLLGGAFFGQGTRLTVV.

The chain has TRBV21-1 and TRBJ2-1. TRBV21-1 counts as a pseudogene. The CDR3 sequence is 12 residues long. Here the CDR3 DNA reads TGTGCCAGCAGCAATGACCGAGCCTCTCGGTTCTTC. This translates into CASSNDRASRFF.

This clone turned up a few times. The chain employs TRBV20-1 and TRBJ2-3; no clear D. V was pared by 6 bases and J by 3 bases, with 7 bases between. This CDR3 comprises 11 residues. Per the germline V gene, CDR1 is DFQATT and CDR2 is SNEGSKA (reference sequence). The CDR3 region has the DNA TGCAGTGCCCAGAGGACAGATACGCAGTATTTT. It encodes CSAQRTDTQYF.

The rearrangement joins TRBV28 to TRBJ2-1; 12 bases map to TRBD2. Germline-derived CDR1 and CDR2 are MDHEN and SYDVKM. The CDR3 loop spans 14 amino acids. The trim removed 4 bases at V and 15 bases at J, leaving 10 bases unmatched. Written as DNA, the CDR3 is TGTGCCAGCAGTTGGACTAGCGGGACTTTCGGTGGGTTCTTC. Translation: CASSWTSGTFGGFF.

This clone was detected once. Here the CDR3 reads CASSLGVPEAFF. For the CDR3, the DNA is TGTGCCAGCAGCTTAGGGGTTCCTGAAGCTTTCTTT. This chain connects TRBV7-9 to TRBJ1-1; no reliable D call. The CDR3 spans 12 residues. Trimming shortened V by 1 base and J by 6 bases, and 6 bases separated the two germline ends. Germline CDR1 reads SEHNR; CDR2 reads FQNEAQ (reference sequence).

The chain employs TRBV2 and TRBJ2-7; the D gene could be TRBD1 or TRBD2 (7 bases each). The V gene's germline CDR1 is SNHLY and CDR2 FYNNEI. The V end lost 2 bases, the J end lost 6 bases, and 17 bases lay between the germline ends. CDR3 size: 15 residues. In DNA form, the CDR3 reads TGTGCCAGCAGTGAATGGGGGAGGGGGCACAGCGAGCAGTACTTC. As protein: CASSEWGRGHSEQYF. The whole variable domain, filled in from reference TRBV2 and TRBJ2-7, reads EPEVTQTPSHQVTQMGQEVILRCVPISNHLYFYWYRQILGQKVEFLVSFYNNEISEKSEIFDDQFSVERPDGSNFTLKIRSTKLEDSAMYFCASSEWGRGHSEQYFGPGTRLTVT.

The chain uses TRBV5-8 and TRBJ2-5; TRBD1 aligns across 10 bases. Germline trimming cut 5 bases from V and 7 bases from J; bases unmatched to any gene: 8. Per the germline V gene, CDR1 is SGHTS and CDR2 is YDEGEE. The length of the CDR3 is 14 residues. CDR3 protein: CASSLDRGRGTQYF. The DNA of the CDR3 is TGTGCCAGCAGTTTAGACAGGGGGCGTGGGACCCAGTACTTC.

The DNA for the CDR3 is TGCGCCACCTGGGGGACGGAGCTCTACGAGCAGTACTTC. This translates into CATWGTELYEQYF. V usage is TRBV10-2 and J usage is TRBJ2-7; either TRBD1 or TRBD2 may supply D (5 bases each). Trimming stripped 10 bases from V and 3 bases from J, with 16 bases between. Germline-derived CDR1 and CDR2 are WSHSY and SAAADI. The CDR3 is made up of 13 amino acids.

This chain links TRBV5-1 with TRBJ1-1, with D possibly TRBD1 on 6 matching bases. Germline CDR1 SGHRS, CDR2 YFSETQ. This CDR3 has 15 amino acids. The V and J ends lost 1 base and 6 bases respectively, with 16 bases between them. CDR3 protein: CASSLYQGLGSEAFF. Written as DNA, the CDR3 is TGCGCCAGCAGCTTGTATCAGGGGCTGGGGTCTGAAGCTTTCTTT.

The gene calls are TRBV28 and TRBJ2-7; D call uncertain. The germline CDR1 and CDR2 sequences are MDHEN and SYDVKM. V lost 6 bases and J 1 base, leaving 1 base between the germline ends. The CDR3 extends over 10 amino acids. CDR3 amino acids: CASRSYEQYF. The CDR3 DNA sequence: TGTGCCAGCAGATCCTACGAGCAGTACTTC.

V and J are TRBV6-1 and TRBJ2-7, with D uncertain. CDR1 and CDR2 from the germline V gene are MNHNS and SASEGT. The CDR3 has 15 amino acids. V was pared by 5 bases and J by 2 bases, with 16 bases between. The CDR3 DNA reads TGTGCCAGCAGTCAACACCTCGGGCGGACCTACGAGCAGTACTTC. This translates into CASSQHLGRTYEQYF.

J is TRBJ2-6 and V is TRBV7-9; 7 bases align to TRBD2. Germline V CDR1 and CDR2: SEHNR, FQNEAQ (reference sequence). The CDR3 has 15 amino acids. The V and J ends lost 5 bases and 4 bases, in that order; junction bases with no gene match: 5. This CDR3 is CASSRLASGANVLTF. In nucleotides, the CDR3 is TGTGCCAGCAGCCGACTAGCATCGGGGGCCAACGTCCTGACTTTC.

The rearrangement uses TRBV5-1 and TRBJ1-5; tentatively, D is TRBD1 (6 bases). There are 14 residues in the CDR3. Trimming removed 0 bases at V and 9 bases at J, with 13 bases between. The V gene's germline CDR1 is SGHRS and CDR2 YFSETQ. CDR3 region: CASSLAGTPWPQHF. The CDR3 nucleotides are TGCGCCAGCAGCTTGGCCGGGACACCCTGGCCCCAGCATTTT.